This entry lists 17 T cell receptor beta chains sequenced from one sample in a study of blood T cells in healthy people across ages. A second PCR, run for roughly 7 to 12 cycles, used a sample-barcoded 5' primer plus a J-beta primer mix. TCRdb used MiXCR to reprocess the 5' RACE reads, holding one entry per CDR3 protein. In the table there are around 1,000,000 distinct CDR3 sequences, approximately 25% of which are singletons. This sample also belongs to another study, concerning T cells of mothers and their children.

Sequenced input: blood. The receptor source for this set is a girl aged 2-9 years in good health.

The chain uses TRBV6-5 and TRBJ1-5; D not certain. Per germline, CDR1 MNHEY and CDR2 SVGAGI. V gave up 5 bases and J gave up 5 bases, with 10 bases separating them. The CDR3 sequence is 13 residues long. The CDR3 region has the DNA TGTGCCAGCAGTGACGCGGCCCATCAGCCCCAGCATTTT. This encodes CASSDAAHQPQHF.

Only a few counts were recorded for this clonotype. V gene TRBV9 combines with J gene TRBJ1-1, with D possibly TRBD1 on 5 matching bases. V lost 3 bases to trimming and J lost 2 bases, with 11 bases between them. The CDR3 consists of 14 residues. Germline V gives CDR1 SGDLS, CDR2 YYNGEE. The CDR3 sequence is CASSARGLNTEAFF. The CDR3 nucleotides are TGTGCCAGCAGCGCCCGGGGGTTAAACACTGAAGCTTTCTTT.

The CDR3 spells CASSSVSDRRIDTQYF. The CDR3 DNA reads as TGTGCCAGCAGCTCCGTATCCGACAGGAGGATAGATACGCAGTATTTT. The chain carries TRBV7-6 and TRBJ2-3; maybe TRBD1 (6 bases). Trimming removed 4 bases from V and 5 bases from J, with 19 bases in between. This CDR3 region has 16 residues. In germline, CDR1 is SGHVS, CDR2 FNYEAQ. Complete variable domain (other parts from reference TRBV7-6 and TRBJ2-3): GAGVSQSPRYKVTKRGQDVALRCDPISGHVSLYWYRQALGQGPEFLTYFNYEAQQDKSGLPNDRFSAERPEGSISTLTIQRTEQRDSAMYRCASSSVSDRRIDTQYFGPGTRLTVL.

This clonotype was observed a few times. This chain uses TRBV10-3 with TRBJ2-2, with 8 bases fitting TRBD2. Germline trimming cut 7 bases from V and 1 base from J; bases unmatched to any gene: 5. This CDR3 comprises 15 residues. CDR1 ENHRY and CDR2 SYGVKD come from the germline V gene. The CDR3: CAITPSGRNTGELFF. The CDR3 coding sequence is TGTGCCATCACTCCGAGCGGGAGGAACACCGGGGAGCTGTTTTTT.

This clonotype showed up just a few times. The V and J genes are TRBV5-5 and TRBJ1-1, with D possibly matching TRBD1 (5 bases). The CDR3 loop spans 15 amino acids. Germline loops: CDR1 SGHKS, CDR2 YYEKEE (reference sequence). Deletions cut 4 bases from V and 3 bases from J, with 16 bases between. The CDR3 loop reads CASSLPMWGDTEAFF. As DNA, the CDR3 is TGTGCCAGCAGCCTCCCCATGTGGGGGGACACTGAAGCTTTCTTT.

In this sample, this clonotype turned up a few times. This rearrangement joins TRBV6-6 to TRBJ2-5; 13 bases are a match to TRBD2. The J call is doubtful: the DNA matches TRBJ2-7 better. Germline V gives CDR1 MNHNY, CDR2 SVGAGI (reference sequence). This CDR3 comprises 17 residues. CDR3 in DNA: TGTGCCAGCAGGGGAAGGACTAGCGGGAGAGAGTCCTACGAGCAGTACTTC. Residues: CASRGRTSGRESYEQYF.

The rearrangement links TRBV11-2 to TRBJ1-5; no firm D call. V gave up 5 bases and J gave up 0 bases, with 8 bases separating them. The CDR3 has 14 residues. CDR1 is SGHAT, CDR2 FQNNGV, per germline. The CDR3 DNA sequence: TGTGCCAGCAGCCGGCAAGATAGCAATCAGCCCCAGCATTTT. This encodes CASSRQDSNQPQHF.

A few counts support this clonotype. CDR3: CASSLRWLRETQYF. Here the CDR3 DNA reads TGTGCCAGCAGTTTACGTTGGTTAAGAGAGACCCAGTACTTC. The chain employs TRBV28 and TRBJ2-5; D is ambiguous. Germline assignment: CDR1 MDHEN and CDR2 SYDVKM. The CDR3 has 14 amino acids. Trimming left V 2 bases short and J 4 bases short, with 11 bases between.

This clonotype appeared a few times. The rearrangement links TRBV12-3 or TRBV12-4 to TRBJ2-5, with 9 bases that match TRBD1. Matching the DNA end better, TRBJ2-1 makes the J call doubtful. CDR3 length: 14 residues. The CDR3 DNA reads TGTGCCAGCACCCGACAGGGGGACGGGAATGAGCAGTTCTTC. Translation gives CASTRQGDGNEQFF.

This clonotype was counted only a few times. This chain links TRBV6-1 with TRBJ2-5; D unresolved. V lost 3 bases and J lost 4, with 9 bases in between. This CDR3 region has 13 residues. Per germline, CDR1 MNHNS and CDR2 SASEGT. The CDR3 DNA follows: TGTGCCAGCAGTGATCTCTGGGCAGAGACCCAGTACTTC. It translates to CASSDLWAETQYF.

This clonotype has a handful of counts. The V and J genes are TRBV12-3 or TRBV12-4 and TRBJ1-2; D remains ambiguous. Between the trimmed V and J ends, which lost 5 bases and 8 bases, there was a span of 9 bases. The CDR3 spans 11 residues. DNA for the CDR3: TGTGCCAGCAGTCTTCTTGAAGGCTACACCTTC. This translates into CASSLLEGYTF.

This chain connects TRBV5-1 to TRBJ2-5, with TRBD1 as a possible D gene (5 bases). The J call may be faulty, since TRBJ2-1 better matches the DNA end. The CDR3 spans 14 residues. The V gene's germline CDR1 is SGHRS and CDR2 YFSETQ. The CDR3: CASSLADSHNEQFF. CDR3 sequence (DNA): TGCGCCAGCAGCTTGGCCGACAGCCACAATGAGCAGTTCTTC.

This clonotype was seen many times. The J gene is TRBJ2-7, the V gene TRBV6-2 or TRBV6-3; 7 nucleotides align to TRBD1. Trimming at V came to 6 bases and at J to 4 bases, leaving 9 bases not matched to a gene. Germline CDR1 and CDR2: MNHEY and SVGEGT. This CDR3 region has 14 residues. The CDR3 nucleotides read TGTGCCAGCAGAGATCCGCCAGGGGGATACGAGCAGTACTTC. Protein: CASRDPPGGYEQYF.

This clonotype was found a few times. This chain uses TRBV20-1 with TRBJ2-1; weak D call: TRBD2 (7 bases). Germline CDR1 and CDR2: DFQATT and SNEGSKA (reference sequence). The V and J ends lost 3 bases and 3 bases respectively, with 15 bases between them. The CDR3 is made up of 15 amino acids. Here the CDR3 DNA reads TGCAGTGCTAGGACGGGGGGCGGGGACTACAATGAGCAGTTCTTC. Residues: CSARTGGGDYNEQFF.

This chain uses TRBV9 with TRBJ2-5; D unclear. This CDR3 is 14 amino acids long. V was pared by 0 bases and J by 6 bases, with 12 bases between. CDR1 is SGDLS, CDR2 YYNGEE, per germline. The CDR3 coding sequence is TGTGCCAGCAGCGTAGAGGACCTAGGGAAGACCCAGTACTTC. It translates to CASSVEDLGKTQYF.

This clonotype was seen a handful of times. The chain employs TRBV5-1 and TRBJ1-4; 7 nucleotides line up with TRBD1. Germline V gives CDR1 SGHRS, CDR2 YFSETQ. The CDR3 loop spans 15 amino acids. J lost 6 bases, V lost 4 bases, and 9 bases had no gene match. The CDR3 coding sequence is TGCGCCAGCAGCACCTCCGGGACAGAAGATGAAAAACTGTTTTTT. Residues: CASSTSGTEDEKLFF.

This clonotype showed up just a few times. The chain uses TRBV19 and TRBJ1-2; D gene unclear. Per germline, CDR1 LNHDA and CDR2 SQIVND (reference sequence). This CDR3 has 13 residues. Trimming cost V 3 bases and J 6 bases, with 11 bases left between them. As DNA, the CDR3 is TGTGCCAGTAGTATTTGGTCCGGAAATGGCTACACCTTC. It encodes CASSIWSGNGYTF.